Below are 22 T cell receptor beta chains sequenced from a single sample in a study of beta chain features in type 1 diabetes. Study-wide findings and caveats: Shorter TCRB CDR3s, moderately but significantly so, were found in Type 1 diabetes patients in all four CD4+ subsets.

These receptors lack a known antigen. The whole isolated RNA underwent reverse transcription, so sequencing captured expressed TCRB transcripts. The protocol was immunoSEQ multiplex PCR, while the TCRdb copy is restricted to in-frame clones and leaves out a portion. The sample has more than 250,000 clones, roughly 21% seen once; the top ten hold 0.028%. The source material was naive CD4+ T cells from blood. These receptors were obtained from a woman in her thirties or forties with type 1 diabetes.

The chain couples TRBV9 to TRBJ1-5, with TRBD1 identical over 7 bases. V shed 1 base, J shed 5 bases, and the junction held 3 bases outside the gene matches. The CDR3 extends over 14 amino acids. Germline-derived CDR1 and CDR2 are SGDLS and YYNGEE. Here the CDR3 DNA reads TGTGCCAGCAGCGTAAGGGGGCTCGATCAGCCCCAGCATTTT. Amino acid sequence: CASSVRGLDQPQHF.

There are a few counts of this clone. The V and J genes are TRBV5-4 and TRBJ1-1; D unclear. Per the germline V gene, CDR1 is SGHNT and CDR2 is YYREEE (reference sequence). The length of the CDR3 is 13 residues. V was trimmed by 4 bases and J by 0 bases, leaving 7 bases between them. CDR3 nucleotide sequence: TGTGCCAGCAGCCTGACATTGAACACTGAAGCTTTCTTT. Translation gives CASSLTLNTEAFF.

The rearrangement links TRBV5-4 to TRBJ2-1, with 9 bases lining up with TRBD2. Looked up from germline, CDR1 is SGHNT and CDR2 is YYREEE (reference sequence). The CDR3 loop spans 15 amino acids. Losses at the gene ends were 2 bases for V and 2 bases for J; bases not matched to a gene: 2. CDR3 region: CASSLGGGAYNEQFF. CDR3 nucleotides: TGTGCCAGCAGCTTAGGCGGGGGGGCCTACAATGAGCAGTTCTTC.

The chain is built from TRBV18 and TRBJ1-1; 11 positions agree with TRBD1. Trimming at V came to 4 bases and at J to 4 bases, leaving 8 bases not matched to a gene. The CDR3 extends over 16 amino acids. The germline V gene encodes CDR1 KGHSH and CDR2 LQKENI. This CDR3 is CASSRGQGAISTEAFF. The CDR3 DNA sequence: TGTGCCAGCTCACGAGGACAGGGGGCGATAAGCACTGAAGCTTTCTTT.

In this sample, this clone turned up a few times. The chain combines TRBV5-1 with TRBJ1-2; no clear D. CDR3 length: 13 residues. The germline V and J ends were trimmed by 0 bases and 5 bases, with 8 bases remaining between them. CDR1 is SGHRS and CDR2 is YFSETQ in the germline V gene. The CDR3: CASSLGIAYGYTF. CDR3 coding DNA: TGCGCCAGCAGCTTGGGGATAGCGTATGGCTACACCTTC. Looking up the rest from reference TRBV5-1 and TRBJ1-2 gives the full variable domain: KAGVTQTPRYLIKTRGQQVTLSCSPISGHRSVSWYQQTPGQGLQFLFEYFSETQRNKGNFPGRFSGRQFSNSRSEMNVSTLELGDSALYLCASSLGIAYGYTFGSGTRLTVV.

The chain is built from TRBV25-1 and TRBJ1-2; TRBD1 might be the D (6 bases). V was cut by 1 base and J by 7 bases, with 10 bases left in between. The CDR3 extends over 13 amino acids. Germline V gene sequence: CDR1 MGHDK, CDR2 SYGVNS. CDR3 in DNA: TGTGCCAGCAGTGAATCCACAGGGACTGGCTACACCTTC. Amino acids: CASSESTGTGYTF.

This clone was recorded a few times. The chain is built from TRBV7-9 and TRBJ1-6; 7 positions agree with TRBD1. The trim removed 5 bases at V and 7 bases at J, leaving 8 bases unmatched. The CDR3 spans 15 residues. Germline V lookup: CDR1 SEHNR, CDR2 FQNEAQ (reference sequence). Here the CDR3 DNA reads TGTGCCAGCAGCCCCCGACAGGGTTGGAATTCACCCCTCCACTTT. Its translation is CASSPRQGWNSPLHF.

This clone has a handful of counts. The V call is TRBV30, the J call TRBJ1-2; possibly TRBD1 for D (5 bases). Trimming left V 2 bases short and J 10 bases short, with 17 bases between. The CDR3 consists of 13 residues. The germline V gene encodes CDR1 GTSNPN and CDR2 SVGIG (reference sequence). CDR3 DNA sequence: TGTGCCTGGAGTATAGGGGAGGGTCGGGACTACACCTTC. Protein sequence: CAWSIGEGRDYTF.

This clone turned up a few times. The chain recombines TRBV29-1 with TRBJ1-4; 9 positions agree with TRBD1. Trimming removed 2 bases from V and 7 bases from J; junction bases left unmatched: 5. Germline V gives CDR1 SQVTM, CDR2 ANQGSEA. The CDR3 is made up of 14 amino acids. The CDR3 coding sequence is TGCAGCGTTGAAAACAGGGGGCAGGGTGAAAAACTGTTTTTT. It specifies CSVENRGQGEKLFF.

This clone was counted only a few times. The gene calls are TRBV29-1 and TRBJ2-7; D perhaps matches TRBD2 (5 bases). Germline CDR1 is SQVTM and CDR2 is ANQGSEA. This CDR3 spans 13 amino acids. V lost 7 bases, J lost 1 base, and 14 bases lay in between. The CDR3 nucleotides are TGCAGCGCTAGCTTTCCCCCGTCCTACGAGCAGTACTTC. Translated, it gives CSASFPPSYEQYF.

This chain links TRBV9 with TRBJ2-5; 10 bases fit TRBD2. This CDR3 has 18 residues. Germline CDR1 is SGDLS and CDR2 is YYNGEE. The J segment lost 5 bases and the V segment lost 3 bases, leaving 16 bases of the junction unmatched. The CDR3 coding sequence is TGTGCCAGCAGCGCATCCTCGCGGGAGCGGGGGGGCAGGGAGACCCAGTACTTC. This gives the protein CASSASSRERGGRETQYF. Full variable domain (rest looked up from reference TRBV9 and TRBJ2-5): DSGVTQTPKHLITATGQRVTLRCSPRSGDLSVYWYQQSLDQGLQFLIQYYNGEERAKGNILERFSAQQFPDLHSELNLSSLELGDSALYFCASSASSRERGGRETQYFGPGTRLLVL.

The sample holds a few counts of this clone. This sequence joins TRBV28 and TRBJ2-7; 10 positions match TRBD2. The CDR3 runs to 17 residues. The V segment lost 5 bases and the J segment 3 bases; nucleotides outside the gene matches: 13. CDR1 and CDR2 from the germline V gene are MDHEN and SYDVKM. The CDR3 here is CASSSPGSSGRVYEQYF. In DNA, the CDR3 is TGTGCCAGCAGTAGCCCGGGATCTAGCGGGAGAGTCTACGAGCAGTACTTC. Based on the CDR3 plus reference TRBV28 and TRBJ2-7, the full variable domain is DVKVTQSSRYLVKRTGEKVFLECVQDMDHENMFWYRQDPGLGLRLIYFSYDVKMKEKGDIPEGYSVSREKKERFSLILESASTNQTSMYLCASSSPGSSGRVYEQYFGPGTRLTVT.

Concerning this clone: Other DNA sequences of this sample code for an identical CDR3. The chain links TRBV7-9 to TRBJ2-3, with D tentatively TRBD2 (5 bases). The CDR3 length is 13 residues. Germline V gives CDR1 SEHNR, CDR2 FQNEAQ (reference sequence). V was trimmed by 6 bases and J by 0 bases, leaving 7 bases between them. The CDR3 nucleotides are TGTGCCAGCAGTCGGGGTAGCACAGATACGCAGTATTTT. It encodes CASSRGSTDTQYF. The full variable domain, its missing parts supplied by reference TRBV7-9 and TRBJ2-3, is DTGVSQNPRHKITKRGQNVTFRCDPISEHNRLYWYRQTLGQGPEFLTYFQNEAQLEKSRLLSDRFSAERPKGSFSTLEIQRTEQGDSAMYLCASSRGSTDTQYFGPGTRLTVL.

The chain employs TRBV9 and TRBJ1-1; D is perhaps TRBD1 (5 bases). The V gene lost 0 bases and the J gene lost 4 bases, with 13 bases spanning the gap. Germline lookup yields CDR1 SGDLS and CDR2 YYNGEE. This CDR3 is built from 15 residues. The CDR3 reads CASSVGDSFPTEAFF. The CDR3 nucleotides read TGTGCCAGCAGCGTAGGAGACAGCTTCCCCACTGAAGCTTTCTTT.

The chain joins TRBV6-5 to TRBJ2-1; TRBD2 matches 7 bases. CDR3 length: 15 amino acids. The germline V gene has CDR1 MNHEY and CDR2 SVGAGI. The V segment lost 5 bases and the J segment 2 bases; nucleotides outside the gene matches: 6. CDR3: CASSLLAATYNEQFF. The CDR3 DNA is TGTGCCAGCAGTCTCCTAGCGGCAACCTACAATGAGCAGTTCTTC.

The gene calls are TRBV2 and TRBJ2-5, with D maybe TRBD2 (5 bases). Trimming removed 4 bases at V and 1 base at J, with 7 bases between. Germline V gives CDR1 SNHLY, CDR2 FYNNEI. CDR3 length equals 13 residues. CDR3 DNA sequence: TGTGCCAGCAGTGGGGAGACCCAAGAGACCCAGTACTTC. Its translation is CASSGETQETQYF.

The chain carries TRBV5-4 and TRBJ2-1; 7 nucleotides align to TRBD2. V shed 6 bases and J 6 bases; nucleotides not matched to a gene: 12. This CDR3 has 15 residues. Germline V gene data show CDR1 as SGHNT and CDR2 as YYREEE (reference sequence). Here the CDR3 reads CASKWGGGKGNEQFF. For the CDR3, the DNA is TGTGCCAGCAAGTGGGGGGGAGGTAAGGGCAATGAGCAGTTCTTC.

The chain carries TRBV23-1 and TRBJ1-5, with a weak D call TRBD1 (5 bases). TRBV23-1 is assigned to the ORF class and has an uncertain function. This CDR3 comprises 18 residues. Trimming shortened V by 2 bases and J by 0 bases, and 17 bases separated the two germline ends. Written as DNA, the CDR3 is TGCGCCAGCAGTCAACTTCCCGACAGCATCCATAGCAATCAGCCCCAGCATTTT. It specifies CASSQLPDSIHSNQPQHF.

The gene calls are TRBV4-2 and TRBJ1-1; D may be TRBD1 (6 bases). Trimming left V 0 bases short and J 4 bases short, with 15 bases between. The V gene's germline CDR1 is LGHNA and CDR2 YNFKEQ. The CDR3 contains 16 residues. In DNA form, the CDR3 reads TGTGCCAGCAGCCAAGAGGCGGGGGCGGTGGTCACTGAAGCTTTCTTT. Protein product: CASSQEAGAVVTEAFF.

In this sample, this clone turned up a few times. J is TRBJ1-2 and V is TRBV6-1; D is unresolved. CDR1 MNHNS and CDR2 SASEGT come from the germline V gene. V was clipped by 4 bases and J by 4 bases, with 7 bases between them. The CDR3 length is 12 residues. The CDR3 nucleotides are TGTGCCAGCAGTGCTCCCTCCTATGGCTACACCTTC. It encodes CASSAPSYGYTF.

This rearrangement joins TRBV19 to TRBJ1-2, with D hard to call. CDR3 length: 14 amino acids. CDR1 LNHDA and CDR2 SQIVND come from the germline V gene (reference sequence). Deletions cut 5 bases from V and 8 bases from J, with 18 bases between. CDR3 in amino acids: CASSAPGYDGGYTF. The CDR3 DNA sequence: TGTGCCAGTAGTGCCCCCGGATACGACGGGGGCTACACCTTC.

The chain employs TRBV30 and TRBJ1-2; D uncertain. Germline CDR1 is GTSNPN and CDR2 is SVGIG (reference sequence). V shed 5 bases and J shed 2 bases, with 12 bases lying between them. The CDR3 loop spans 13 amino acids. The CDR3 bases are TGTGCCTGGGTGTCCGGAGGCAACTATGGCTACACCTTC. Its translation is CAWVSGGNYGYTF.